This T cell receptor beta chain was observed in a study of blood T cell repertoires in COVID-19. With V trimmed by 6 bases and J by 0 bases, 8 bases remained unmatched. Germline CDR1 reads MNHNY; CDR2 reads SVGAGI (reference sequence). The CDR3 runs to 18 residues. The repertoire was sequenced with immunoSEQ multiplex PCR; TCRdb's copy has only in-frame clones and lacks some. The sample has about 160,000 clones; more than 70% are singletons. Study members were between roughly 18 and 100 years old and lived in some 26 US regions. Symptom resolution, clearance, or two negative PCRs marked donors in Cohort 3 as recovered.

The V call is TRBV6-6, the J call TRBJ2-1, with 13 bases matching TRBD2. This TCR derives from a middle-aged man who had recovered from COVID-19. The material sequenced was PBMCs or T cells enriched from blood (not recorded which). CDR3 DNA: TGTGCCAGCAGACGACTAGCGGGGGGCCTGAGCTCCTACAATGAGCAGTTCTTC. Translating gives CASRRLAGGLSSYNEQFF.